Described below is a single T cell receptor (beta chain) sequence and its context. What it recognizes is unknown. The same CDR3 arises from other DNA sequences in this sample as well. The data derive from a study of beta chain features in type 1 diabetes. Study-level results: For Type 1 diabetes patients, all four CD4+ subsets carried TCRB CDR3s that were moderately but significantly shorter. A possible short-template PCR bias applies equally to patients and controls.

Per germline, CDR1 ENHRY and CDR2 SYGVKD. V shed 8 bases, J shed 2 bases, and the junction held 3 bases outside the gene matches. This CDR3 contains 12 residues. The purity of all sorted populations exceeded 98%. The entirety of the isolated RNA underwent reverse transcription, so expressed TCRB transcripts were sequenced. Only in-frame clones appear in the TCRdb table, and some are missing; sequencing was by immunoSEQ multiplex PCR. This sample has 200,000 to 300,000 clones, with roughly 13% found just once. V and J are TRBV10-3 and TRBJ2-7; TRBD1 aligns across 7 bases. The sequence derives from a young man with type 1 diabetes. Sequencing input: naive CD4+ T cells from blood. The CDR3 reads CAISDRAYEQYF. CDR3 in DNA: TGTGCCATCTCTGACAGGGCCTACGAGCAGTACTTC.